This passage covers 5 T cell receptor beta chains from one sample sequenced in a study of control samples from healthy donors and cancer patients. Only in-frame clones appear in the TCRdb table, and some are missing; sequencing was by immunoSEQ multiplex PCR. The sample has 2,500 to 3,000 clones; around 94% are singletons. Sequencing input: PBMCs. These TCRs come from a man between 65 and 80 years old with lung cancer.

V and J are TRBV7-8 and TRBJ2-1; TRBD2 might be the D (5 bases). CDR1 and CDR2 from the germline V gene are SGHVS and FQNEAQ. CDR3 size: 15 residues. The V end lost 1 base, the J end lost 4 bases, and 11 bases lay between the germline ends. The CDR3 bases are TGTGCCAGCAGCTTAGAGCGGCAGAGATACAATGAGCAGTTCTTC. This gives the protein CASSLERQRYNEQFF. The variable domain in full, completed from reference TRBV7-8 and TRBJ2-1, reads GAGVSQSPRYKVAKRGQDVALRCDPISGHVSLFWYQQALGQGPEFLTYFQNEAQLDKSGLPSDRFFAERPEGSVSTLKIQRTQQEDSAVYLCASSLERQRYNEQFFGPGTRLTVL.

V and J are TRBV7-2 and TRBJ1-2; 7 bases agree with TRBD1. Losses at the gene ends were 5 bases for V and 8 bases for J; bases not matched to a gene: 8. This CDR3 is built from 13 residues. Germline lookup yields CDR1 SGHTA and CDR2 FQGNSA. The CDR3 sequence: CASSTGARRGYTF. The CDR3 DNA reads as TGTGCCAGCAGCACAGGGGCCCGGAGAGGCTACACCTTC.

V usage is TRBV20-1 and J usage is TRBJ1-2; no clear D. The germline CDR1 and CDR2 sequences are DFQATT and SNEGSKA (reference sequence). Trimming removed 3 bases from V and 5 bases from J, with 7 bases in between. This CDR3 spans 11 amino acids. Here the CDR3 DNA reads TGCAGTGCTAGTGGGAGGTATGGCTACACCTTC. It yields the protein CSASGRYGYTF.

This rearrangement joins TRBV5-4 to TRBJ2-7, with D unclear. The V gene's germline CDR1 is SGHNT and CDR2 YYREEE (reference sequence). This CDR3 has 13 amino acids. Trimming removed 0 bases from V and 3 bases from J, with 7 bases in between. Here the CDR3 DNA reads TGTGCCAGCAGCTTGGACAGCCTCTACGAGCAGTACTTC. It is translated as CASSLDSLYEQYF. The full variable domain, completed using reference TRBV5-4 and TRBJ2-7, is ETGVTQSPTHLIKTRGQQVTLRCSSQSGHNTVSWYQQALGQGPQFIFQYYREEENGRGNFPPRFSGLQFPNYSSELNVNALELDDSALYLCASSLDSLYEQYFGPGTRLTVT.

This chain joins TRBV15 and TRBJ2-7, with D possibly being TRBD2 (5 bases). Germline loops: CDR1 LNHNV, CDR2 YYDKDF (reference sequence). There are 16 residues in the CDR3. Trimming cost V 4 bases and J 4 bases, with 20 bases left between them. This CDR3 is CATSIGPRRAGYEQYF. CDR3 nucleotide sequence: TGTGCCACCAGCATAGGTCCTCGGCGGGCTGGGTACGAGCAGTACTTC.